Detailed here is one TCR beta chain. TCRdb keeps only in-frame clones here, not all; method: immunoSEQ multiplex PCR. Of hundreds of thousands of clones in the sample, 80% to 85% were seen once. The data stem from a study of blood T cell repertoires in COVID-19. Looking at the study overall: The cDNA or gDNA used as material had been derived from T cells, B-cell-depleted T cells, or PBMCs.

Trimming cost V 3 bases and J 3 bases; bases outside gene matches: 16. The germline gives CDR1 LNHNV, CDR2 YYDKDF (reference sequence). The CDR3 is made up of 20 amino acids. V gene TRBV15 combines with J gene TRBJ2-2; 10 nucleotides agree with TRBD2. Input material: peripheral blood. The receptor's source is a woman older than 75 with active or convalescent COVID-19. The CDR3 loop is CATSRPPGRSSGRDTGELFF. CDR3 nucleotide sequence: TGTGCCACCAGCAGGCCCCCGGGAAGGTCGAGCGGGAGGGACACCGGGGAGCTGTTTTTT.